These T cell receptor beta chains were read from a single sample in a study of CD8+CD57+ T cells in acquired aplastic anemia. TCRdb itself ran the reads through MiXCR, one entry per CDR3 protein. The repertoire includes about 200,000 distinct CDR3 sequences, 65% of them detected once, and around three fifths sits in the top ten. The material sequenced was sorted CD4+, CD8+, or CD8+CD57+ T cells (not recorded which) from PBMCs. These receptors were obtained from a human donor with aplastic anemia. Both conserved end residues are part of each CDR3. D genes are given only for firm matches. Clone size is not always given. Where it is, it says once, few, many or a class for expanded clones.

j_gene | d_gene | abundance | v_gene | CDR3aa | CDR3nt
TRBJ1-1 | . | . | TRBV19 | CASRPDRLNTEAFF | TGTGCCAGTAGGCCGGACAGATTGAACACTGAAGCTTTCTTT
TRBJ1-2 | . | many | TRBV7-8 | CASSPRRGDFYGYTF | TGTGCCAGCAGCCCTCGCAGGGGAGACTTCTATGGCTACACCTTC
TRBJ1-5 | TRBD1 | many | TRBV4-1 | CASSQATGVQPQHF | TGCGCCAGCAGCCAGGCGACAGGGGTGCAGCCCCAGCATTTT
TRBJ2-1 | TRBD2 | . | TRBV15 | CATSSLVAGGLDEQFF | TGTGCCACCAGCAGCTTAGTGGCGGGGGGGCTGGATGAGCAGTTCTTC
TRBJ1-5 | TRBD1 | few | TRBV30 | CAWSQGQGGQPQHF | TGTGCCTGGAGCCAGGGACAGGGTGGACAGCCCCAGCATTTT
TRBJ2-2 | TRBD1 | few | TRBV24-1 | CATSGQGTNTGELFF | TGTGCCACCAGTGGACAGGGGACGAACACCGGGGAGCTGTTTTTT
TRBJ2-3 | TRBD2 | . | TRBV7-2 | CASSSLAGGGDTQYF | TGTGCCAGCAGCTCTCTAGCGGGGGGTGGAGATACGCAGTATTTT
TRBJ2-7 | . | . | TRBV29-1 | CSVVGATYEQYF | TGCAGCGTTGTAGGGGCCACCTACGAGCAGTACTTC
TRBJ2-7 | TRBD2 | . | TRBV12-3/TRBV12-4 | CASSLDGRGGLNEQYF | TGTGCCAGCAGTTTAGACGGGCGGGGGGGCCTGAACGAGCAGTACTTC
TRBJ1-2 | . | . | TRBV2 | CASSFQGIGYTF | TGTGCCAGCAGCTTCCAGGGTATCGGCTACACCTTC
TRBJ2-3 | . | . | TRBV15 | CATSRQGGTDTQYF | TGTGCCACCAGCAGACAGGGTGGCACAGATACGCAGTATTTT
TRBJ2-7 | TRBD2 | . | TRBV5-6 | CASSLAAGITGLARNEQYF | TGTGCCAGCAGCTTGGCCGCAGGGATAACGGGACTAGCGCGCAACGAGCAGTACTTC
TRBJ2-3 | . | . | TRBV29-1 | CSVEDPESEGTDTQYF | TGCAGCGTTGAAGATCCGGAAAGCGAGGGGACAGATACGCAGTATTTT
TRBJ2-1 | TRBD2 | . | TRBV7-6 | CASSLSLAGVHNEQFF | TGTGCCAGCAGCTTGTCGCTAGCGGGCGTCCACAATGAGCAGTTCTTC
TRBJ1-2 | TRBD1 | . | TRBV7-3 | CASSFGTGINYGYTF | TGTGCCAGCAGCTTTGGGACAGGGATCAACTATGGCTACACCTTC
TRBJ2-3 | . | . | TRBV20-1 | CSARKPRDSQDAQYF | TGCAGTGCTAGGAAGCCGCGGGACAGCCAGGACGCGCAGTATTTT
TRBJ1-4 | . | once | TRBV4-2 | CASSSMGDTVDEKLFF | TGTGCCAGCAGCTCTATGGGGGATACTGTTGATGAAAAACTGTTTTTT
TRBJ2-5 | . | . | TRBV15 | CATSRVRGFNQETQYF | TGTGCCACCAGCAGAGTCCGGGGATTTAACCAAGAGACCCAGTACTTC
TRBJ1-1 | . | . | TRBV6-1 | CASSDYRTEAFF | TGTGCCAGCAGTGATTACCGAACTGAAGCTTTCTTT
TRBJ2-7 | TRBD1 | many | TRBV2 | CATDRGPDEQYF | TGTGCCACAGACAGGGGCCCGGACGAGCAGTACTTC
TRBJ1-2 | . | . | TRBV12-3/TRBV12-4 | CASSPAREYDCTF | TGTGCCAGCAGCCCCGCGCGGGAATATGACTGCACCTTC
TRBJ1-1 | . | . | TRBV12-1 | CASRGEQAEAFF | TGTGCCAGCAGGGGGGAACAGGCTGAAGCTTTCTTT